Each of the 4 T cell receptor beta chains below was sequenced from the same sample in a study of blood T cells in healthy people across ages (dated by TCRdb to between 2015 and 2016). Library preparation was by 5' RACE. Sequencing relied on an Illumina HiSeq 2500. A second PCR of about 6 to 11 cycles was performed with a sample-barcoded 5' primer and a J-beta primer mix. The raw public reads went through TCRdb reprocessing: fastp at Q25, MiXCR clone calling, in-frame beta chains kept. CDR3 protein duplicates are merged, each entry listing the most common genes and DNA. Counted in this sample were 890,000 or so distinct CDR3 sequences; 62% of them appeared once. The ten largest clones represent 25% to 35% of the sample. The sequencing input was blood. The receptors derive from a man in his thirties or forties in good health.

About this clonotype itself: A junction boundary mismatches the germline segment, possibly from a read error. This chain joins TRBV20-1 and TRBJ2-4, with D possibly being TRBD2 (8 bases). This CDR3 contains 16 residues. Germline loops: CDR1 DFQATT, CDR2 SNEGSKA (reference sequence). This CDR3 is CSARDREGAAKSIQYF. The CDR3 DNA reads TGCAGTGCTAGAGATCGGGAGGGGGCAGCCAAAAGCATTCAGTACTTC.

The chain joins TRBV15 to TRBJ2-1; D unclear. Per the germline V gene, CDR1 is LNHNV and CDR2 is YYDKDF (reference sequence). Trimming took 0 bases from V and 6 from J, leaving 6 bases between them. The CDR3 spans 13 residues. CDR3 bases: TGTGCCACCAGCAGAGATGGGCTCAATGAGCAGTTCTTC. As protein: CATSRDGLNEQFF.

The chain joins TRBV5-1 to TRBJ2-1; no clear D gene. Germline loops: CDR1 SGHRS, CDR2 YFSETQ. The CDR3 runs to 14 residues. Trimming took off 1 base at V and 5 bases at J, with 10 bases between the two ends. The CDR3 DNA reads as TGCGCCAGCAGCTTGCGGACGGTTAACAATGAGCAGTTCTTC. Encoded protein: CASSLRTVNNEQFF. The whole variable domain, remainder taken from reference TRBV5-1 and TRBJ2-1, is KAGVTQTPRYLIKTRGQQVTLSCSPISGHRSVSWYQQTPGQGLQFLFEYFSETQRNKGNFPGRFSGRQFSNSRSEMNVSTLELGDSALYLCASSLRTVNNEQFFGPGTRLTVL.

This clonotype is a singleton in its sample. The V and J genes are TRBV28 and TRBJ2-1; 10 bases fit TRBD2. V was clipped by 2 bases and J by 7 bases; unmatched bases: 8. The CDR3 runs 16 residues. CDR1 and CDR2 (germline): MDHEN, SYDVKM. CDR3 region: CASSLPLAGAENEQFF. CDR3 sequence (DNA): TGTGCCAGCAGTTTACCCCTAGCGGGGGCTGAGAATGAGCAGTTCTTC. The variable domain in full, completed from reference TRBV28 and TRBJ2-1, reads DVKVTQSSRYLVKRTGEKVFLECVQDMDHENMFWYRQDPGLGLRLIYFSYDVKMKEKGDIPEGYSVSREKKERFSLILESASTNQTSMYLCASSLPLAGAENEQFFGPGTRLTVL.